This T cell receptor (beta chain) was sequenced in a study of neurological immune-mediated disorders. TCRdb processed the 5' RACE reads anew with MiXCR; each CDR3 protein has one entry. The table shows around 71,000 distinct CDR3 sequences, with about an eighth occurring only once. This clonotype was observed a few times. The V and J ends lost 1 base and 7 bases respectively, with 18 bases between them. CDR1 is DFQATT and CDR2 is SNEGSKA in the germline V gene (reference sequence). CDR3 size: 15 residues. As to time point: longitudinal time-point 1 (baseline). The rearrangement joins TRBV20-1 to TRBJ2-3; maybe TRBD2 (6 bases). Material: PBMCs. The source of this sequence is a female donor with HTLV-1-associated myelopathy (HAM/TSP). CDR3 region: CSARVRGEVGHTQYF. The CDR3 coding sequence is TGCAGTGCTAGAGTCCGAGGGGAGGTTGGTCATACGCAGTATTTT.